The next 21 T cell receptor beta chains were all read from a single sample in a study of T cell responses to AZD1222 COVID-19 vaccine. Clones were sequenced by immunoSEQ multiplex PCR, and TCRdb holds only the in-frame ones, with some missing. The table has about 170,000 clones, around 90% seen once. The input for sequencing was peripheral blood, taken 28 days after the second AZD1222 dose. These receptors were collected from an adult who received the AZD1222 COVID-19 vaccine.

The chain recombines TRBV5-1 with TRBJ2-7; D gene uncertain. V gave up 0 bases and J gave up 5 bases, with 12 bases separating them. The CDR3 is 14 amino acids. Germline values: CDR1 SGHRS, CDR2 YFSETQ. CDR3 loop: CASSLGPTENEQYF. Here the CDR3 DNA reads TGCGCCAGCAGCTTGGGACCCACGGAGAACGAGCAGTACTTC.

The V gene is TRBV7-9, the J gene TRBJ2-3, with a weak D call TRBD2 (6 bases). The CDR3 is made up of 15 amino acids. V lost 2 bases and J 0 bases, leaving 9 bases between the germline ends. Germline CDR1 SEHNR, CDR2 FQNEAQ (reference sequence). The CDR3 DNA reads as TGTGCCAGCAGCTTATTTGGGACTAGCACAGATACGCAGTATTTT. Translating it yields CASSLFGTSTDTQYF.

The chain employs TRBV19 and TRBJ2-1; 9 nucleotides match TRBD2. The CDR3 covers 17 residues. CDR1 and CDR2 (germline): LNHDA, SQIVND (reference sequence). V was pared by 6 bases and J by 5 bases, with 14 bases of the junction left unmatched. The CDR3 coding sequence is TGTGCCAGTAGATCCACGACCCTAGCGGGGCTAGACAATGAGCAGTTCTTC. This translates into CASRSTTLAGLDNEQFF.

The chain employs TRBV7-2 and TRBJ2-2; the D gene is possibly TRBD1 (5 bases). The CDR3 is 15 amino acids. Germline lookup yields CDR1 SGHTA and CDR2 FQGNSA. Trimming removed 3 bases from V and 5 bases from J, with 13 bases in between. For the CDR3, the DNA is TGTGCCAGCAGCTTTGGTACAGGAGTTACCGGGGAGCTGTTTTTT. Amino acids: CASSFGTGVTGELFF.

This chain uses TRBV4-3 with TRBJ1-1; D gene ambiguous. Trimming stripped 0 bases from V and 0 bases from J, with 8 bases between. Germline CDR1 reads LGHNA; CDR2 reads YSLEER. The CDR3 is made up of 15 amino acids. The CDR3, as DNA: TGCGCCAGCAGCCAAGAGTTCTGGGTGAACACTGAAGCTTTCTTT. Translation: CASSQEFWVNTEAFF.

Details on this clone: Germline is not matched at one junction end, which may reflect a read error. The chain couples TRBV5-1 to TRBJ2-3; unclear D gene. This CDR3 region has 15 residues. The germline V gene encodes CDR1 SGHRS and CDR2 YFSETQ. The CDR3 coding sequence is TGTGCCAGCAGCCTAGACCCAAATGGTCCAGATACGCAGTATTTT. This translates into CASSLDPNGPDTQYF.

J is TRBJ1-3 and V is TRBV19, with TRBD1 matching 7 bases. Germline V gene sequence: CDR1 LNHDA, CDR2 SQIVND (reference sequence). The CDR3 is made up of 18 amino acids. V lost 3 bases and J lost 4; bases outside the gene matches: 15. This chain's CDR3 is CASSILPPNTGAGNTIYF. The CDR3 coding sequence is TGTGCCAGTAGTATCTTACCACCCAATACAGGGGCCGGAAACACCATATATTTT. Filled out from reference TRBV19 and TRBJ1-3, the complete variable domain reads DGGITQSPKYLFRKEGQNVTLSCEQNLNHDAMYWYRQDPGQGLRLIYYSQIVNDFQKGDIAEGYSVSREKKESFPLTVTSAQKNPTAFYLCASSILPPNTGAGNTIYFGEGSWLTVV.

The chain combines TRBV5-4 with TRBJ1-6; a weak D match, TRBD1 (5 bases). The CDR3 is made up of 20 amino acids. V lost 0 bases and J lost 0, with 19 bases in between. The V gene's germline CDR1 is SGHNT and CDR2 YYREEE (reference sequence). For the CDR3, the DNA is TGTGCCAGCAGCTTGGCCTCGGGCGGGGGTGGTTTCTCCTATAATTCACCCCTCCACTTT. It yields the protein CASSLASGGGGFSYNSPLHF.

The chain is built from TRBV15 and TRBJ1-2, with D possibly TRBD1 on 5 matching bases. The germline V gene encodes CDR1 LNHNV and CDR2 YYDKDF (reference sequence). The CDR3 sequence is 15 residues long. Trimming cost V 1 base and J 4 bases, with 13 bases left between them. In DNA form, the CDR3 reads TGTGCCACCAGCAGAGCGGGTGTGGGGACCTATGGCTACACCTTC. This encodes CATSRAGVGTYGYTF. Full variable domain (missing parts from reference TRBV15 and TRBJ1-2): DAMVIQNPRYQVTQFGKPVTLSCSQTLNHNVMYWYQQKSSQAPKLLFHYYDKDFNNEADTPDNFQSRRPNTSFCFLDIRSPGLGDTAMYLCATSRAGVGTYGYTFGSGTRLTVV.

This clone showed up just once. The CDR3 loop reads CASSLTVSWNYGYTF. Here the CDR3 DNA reads TGTGCCAGCAGCTTGACAGTTTCTTGGAACTATGGCTACACCTTC. V is TRBV7-2 and J is TRBJ1-2; possibly TRBD1 for D (5 bases). Per the germline V gene, CDR1 is SGHTA and CDR2 is FQGNSA. The CDR3 loop spans 15 amino acids. Trimming took off 3 bases at V and 2 bases at J, with 13 bases between the two ends.

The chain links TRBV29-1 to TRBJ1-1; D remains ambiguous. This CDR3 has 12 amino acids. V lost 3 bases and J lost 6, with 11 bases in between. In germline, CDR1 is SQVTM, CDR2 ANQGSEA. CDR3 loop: CSVDSRASEAFF. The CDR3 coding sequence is TGCAGCGTTGATAGCCGGGCCTCTGAAGCTTTCTTT.

The chain's CDR3 is CSVVGLMNTEAFF. Written as DNA, the CDR3 is TGCAGCGTTGTTGGCCTGATGAACACTGAAGCTTTCTTT. The rearrangement joins TRBV29-1 to TRBJ1-1, with D hard to call. Germline CDR1 and CDR2: SQVTM and ANQGSEA. The CDR3 has 13 amino acids. Trimming removed 4 bases from V and 0 bases from J, with 9 bases in between.

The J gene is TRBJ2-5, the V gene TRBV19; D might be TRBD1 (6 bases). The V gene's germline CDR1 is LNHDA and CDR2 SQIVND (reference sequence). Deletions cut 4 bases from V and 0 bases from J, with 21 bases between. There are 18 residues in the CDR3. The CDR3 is CASSTWDLGQRNQETQYF. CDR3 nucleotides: TGTGCCAGTAGTACTTGGGACCTTGGACAGCGAAACCAAGAGACCCAGTACTTC.

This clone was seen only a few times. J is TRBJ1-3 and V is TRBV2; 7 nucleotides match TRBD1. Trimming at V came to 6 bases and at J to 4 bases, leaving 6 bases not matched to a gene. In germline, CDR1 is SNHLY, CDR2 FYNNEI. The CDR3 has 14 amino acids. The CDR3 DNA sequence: TGTGCCAGCAGGACAGGGACATCGGGAAACACCATATATTTT. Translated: CASRTGTSGNTIYF.

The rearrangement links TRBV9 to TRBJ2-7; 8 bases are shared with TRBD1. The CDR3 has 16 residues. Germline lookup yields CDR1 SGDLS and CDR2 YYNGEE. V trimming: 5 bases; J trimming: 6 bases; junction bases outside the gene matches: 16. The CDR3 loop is CASSASADRGISEQYF. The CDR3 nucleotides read TGTGCCAGCAGTGCGAGTGCTGACAGGGGTATCAGCGAGCAGTACTTC.

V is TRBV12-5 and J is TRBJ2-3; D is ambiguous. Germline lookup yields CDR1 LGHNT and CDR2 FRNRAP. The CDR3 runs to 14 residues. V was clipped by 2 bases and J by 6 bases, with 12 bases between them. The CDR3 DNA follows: TGTGCTAGTGGTTTGACCCCAATGGGGGATACGCAGTATTTT. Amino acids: CASGLTPMGDTQYF.

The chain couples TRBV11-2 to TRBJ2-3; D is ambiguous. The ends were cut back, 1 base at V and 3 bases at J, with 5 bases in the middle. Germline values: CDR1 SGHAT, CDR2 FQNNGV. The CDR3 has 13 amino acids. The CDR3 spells CASSLGVTDTQYF. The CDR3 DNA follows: TGTGCCAGCAGCTTAGGAGTGACAGATACGCAGTATTTT. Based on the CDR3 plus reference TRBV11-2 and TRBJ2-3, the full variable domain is EAGVAQSPRYKIIEKRQSVAFWCNPISGHATLYWYQQILGQGPKLLIQFQNNGVVDDSQLPKDRFSAERLKGVDSTLKIQPAKLEDSAVYLCASSLGVTDTQYFGPGTRLTVL.

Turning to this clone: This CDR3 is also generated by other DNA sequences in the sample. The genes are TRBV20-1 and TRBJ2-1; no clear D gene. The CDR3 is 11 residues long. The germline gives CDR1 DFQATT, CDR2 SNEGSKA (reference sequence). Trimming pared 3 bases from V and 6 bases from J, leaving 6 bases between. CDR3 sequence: CSASRGNEQFF. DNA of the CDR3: TGCAGTGCTAGCCGCGGCAATGAGCAGTTCTTC.

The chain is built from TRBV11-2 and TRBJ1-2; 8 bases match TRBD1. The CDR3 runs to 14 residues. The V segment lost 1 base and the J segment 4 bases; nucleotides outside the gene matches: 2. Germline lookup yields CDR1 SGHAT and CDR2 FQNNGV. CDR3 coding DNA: TGTGCCAGCAGCTTAGCCACAGGGGGCTATGGCTACACCTTC. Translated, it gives CASSLATGGYGYTF.

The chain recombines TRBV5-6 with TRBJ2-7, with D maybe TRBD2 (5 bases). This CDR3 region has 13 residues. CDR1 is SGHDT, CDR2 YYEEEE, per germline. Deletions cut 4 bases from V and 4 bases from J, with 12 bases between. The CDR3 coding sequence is TGTGCCAGCAGCAACACCGGGGTGTACGAGCAGTACTTC. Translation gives CASSNTGVYEQYF.

The CDR3 DNA reads as TGCGCCAGCAGTGACCCATGGACTAGCGAAAGCACAGATACGCAGTATTTT. This encodes CASSDPWTSESTDTQYF. The V gene is TRBV10-2, the J gene TRBJ2-3; TRBD2 matches 9 bases. The V gene end was trimmed by 3 bases and the J gene end by 0 bases; junction bases not matched to a gene: 7. CDR1 is WSHSY and CDR2 is SAAADI in the germline V gene. The CDR3 has 17 residues.